Presented here are 19 T cell receptor beta chains from one specimen sequenced in a study of tumor-infiltrating lymphocytes in primary liver carcinoma. From about 19-30 mg of unsorted bulk tissue, DNA and RNA were co-extracted together. A constant-region primer primed TCR beta cDNA synthesis from about 490 ng of total RNA. A slightly modified ARM-PCR protocol with three nested multiplex PCR rounds produced these TCR beta libraries. Researchers ran the first two PCR rounds for 10 cycles each with TRBV1-TRBV30 forward primers and a C-beta reverse primer. Each CDR3 protein is one row after TCRdb ran MiXCR on the multiplex PCR reads. The table shows approximately 74,000 distinct CDR3 sequences, with 71% occurring only once. The sample was liver tumor tissue from sampling region 4. Specified subset: tumor region T4, right-lateral pole. The origin of the receptors is a woman aged 55-70 years with primary liver carcinoma and hepatitis B virus infection.

In regard to this clonotype: One junction end does not reproduce the germline sequence, and a read error may be involved. The chain uses TRBV20-1 and TRBJ2-7; weak D call: TRBD1 (5 bases). The CDR3 loop spans 14 amino acids. Germline assignment: CDR1 DFQATT and CDR2 SNEGSKA (reference sequence). The chain's CDR3 is CNARSVRDSYEQYF. The CDR3 coding sequence is TGCAATGCTAGATCAGTCAGGGACTCCTACGAGCAGTACTTC.

Concerning this clonotype: Germline is not matched at one junction end, which may reflect a read error. The genes are TRBV11-2 and TRBJ2-3, with D possibly TRBD2 on 5 matching bases. The CDR3 is 16 amino acids. Germline lookup yields CDR1 SGHAT and CDR2 FQNNGV. The CDR3 DNA reads as TGTGCCAGCAGCGCAGAGCGCCGGGGTTACACGGATACGCACTATTTT. Its translation is CASSAERRGYTDTHYF.

Worth noting for this clonotype: In this CDR3 the conserved last residue, phenylalanine or tryptophan, is missing, so a read error is likely. The J gene is TRBJ2-1, the V gene TRBV29-1, with TRBD2 identical over 11 bases. The CDR3 is 17 amino acids. Germline V lookup: CDR1 SQVTM, CDR2 ANQGSEA. V was clipped by 4 bases and J by 8 bases; unmatched bases: 16. CDR3 sequence (DNA): TGCAGCGTTGTTTGGCTAGCGGGAGGCCTCCACAACGATGAGCAGTTCTTA. Translating gives CSVVWLAGGLHNDEQFL.

Notes on this clonotype: One end of the junction does not line up with germline, which may come from a read error. The chain carries TRBV4-2 and TRBJ2-3, with 7 bases matching TRBD1. Germline assignment: CDR1 LGHNA and CDR2 YNFKEQ. The CDR3 spans 16 residues. The CDR3 is CASSQGPGQITDKQYF. The CDR3 DNA sequence: TGTGCCAGCAGCCAAGGACCGGGACAGATCACCGATAAGCAGTATTTT.

Comment on this clonotype: A read error may account for a junction end that differs from germline. This chain links TRBV28 with TRBJ1-1; D possibly corresponds to TRBD1 (5 bases). The CDR3 is 12 residues long. From germline, CDR1 is MDHEN and CDR2 SYDVKM. The CDR3 here is CASSLGHIEALF. The CDR3 DNA follows: TGTGCCAGCAGTTTGGGGCACATTGAAGCTCTCTTT.

As concerns this clonotype: As the CDR3 is not closed by the conserved phenylalanine or tryptophan, this likely results from a read error. The chain employs TRBV5-6 and TRBJ2-3, with a tentative D call TRBD2 (6 bases). The germline gives CDR1 SGHDT, CDR2 YYEEEE. The ends were cut back, 4 bases at V and 10 bases at J, with 19 bases in the middle. The CDR3 length is 14 residues. The CDR3 reads CASSRRAITDAQYY. For the CDR3, the DNA is TGTGCCAGCAGCCGGAGGGCGATTACGGATGCGCAGTATTAT.

Concerning this clonotype: A read error may produce the germline difference seen at one junction end. The rearrangement links TRBV7-8 to TRBJ2-5; D possibly uses TRBD1 or TRBD2 (6 bases each). This CDR3 is built from 19 residues. Per germline, CDR1 SGHVS and CDR2 FQNEAQ. The DNA for the CDR3 is TGTGTCAGCAGGAGGGGGTTGAACGGGAGTCTGCAGAAGGGAGAGACCCAGTACTTC. Its protein product is CVSRRGLNGSLQKGETQYF.

The chain employs TRBV28 and TRBJ2-7, with TRBD1 as a possible D gene (5 bases). This CDR3 spans 18 amino acids. V was pared by 9 bases and J by 2 bases, with 29 bases between. CDR1 MDHEN and CDR2 SYDVKM come from the germline V gene. CDR3 in amino acids: CARTAGCSCSQSTYEQYF. In nucleotides, the CDR3 is TGTGCCAGGACAGCTGGGTGCTCTTGCTCGCAGTCAACCTACGAGCAGTACTTC.

This clonotype has a count of ten or more. The J gene is TRBJ2-2, the V gene TRBV6-5; 12 positions match TRBD2. V lost 6 bases to trimming and J lost 4 bases; unmatched junction nucleotides: 12. The CDR3 is 18 amino acids. Germline CDR1 and CDR2: MNHEY and SVGAGI. CDR3 loop: CASRYWASGRAGTGELFF. The CDR3 coding sequence is TGTGCCAGCAGATATTGGGCTAGCGGGAGGGCGGGCACCGGGGAGCTGTTTTTT.

The V gene is TRBV19, the J gene TRBJ1-1, with D possibly being TRBD1 (6 bases). The CDR3 covers 17 residues. Trimming took 7 bases from V and 5 from J, leaving 26 bases between them. The germline V gene encodes CDR1 LNHDA and CDR2 SQIVND (reference sequence). This CDR3 reads CASMGRTGMQGRTEAFF. CDR3 bases: TGTGCCAGTATGGGCCGCACGGGGATGCAGGGGAGGACTGAAGCTTTCTTT.

The V call is TRBV12-3 or TRBV12-4, the J call TRBJ1-2; possibly TRBD1 for D (6 bases). The CDR3 has 16 amino acids. Trimming cost V 4 bases and J 1 base, with 16 bases left between them. The CDR3 is CASSSGHGTDNYGYTF. CDR3 nucleotide sequence: TGTGCCAGCAGTTCGGGACATGGGACGGATAACTATGGCTACACCTTC.

This clonotype showed up many times. The gene calls are TRBV12-3 or TRBV12-4 and TRBJ2-7, with TRBD1 matching 9 bases. V was clipped by 5 bases and J by 0 bases; unmatched bases: 8. This CDR3 has 16 residues. In DNA form, the CDR3 reads TGTGCCAGCAGTAATCCCGGGACAGGGTTCTCCTACGAGCAGTACTTC. Protein sequence: CASSNPGTGFSYEQYF.

About this clonotype itself: This could be a read error, since a much larger clone is one nucleotide away. The V and J genes are TRBV28 and TRBJ1-2, with 8 bases matching TRBD1. The CDR3 has 16 residues. CDR1 and CDR2 (germline): MDHEN, SYDVKM. The CDR3 DNA follows: TGTACCAGCAGTTCACAAGGACAGGGCCTTAACTATGGCTACACCTTC. Its translation is CTSSSQGQGLNYGYTF.

Details on this clonotype: Likely a read error: the CDR3 ends without its conserved phenylalanine or tryptophan. The J gene is TRBJ1-2, the V gene TRBV10-3, with D uncertain. Germline V CDR1 and CDR2: ENHRY, SYGVKD. The CDR3 extends over 13 amino acids. The CDR3 coding sequence is TGTACCATCAGTGAGTCGAATCAGGTGGCCTACACCTAC. It yields the protein CTISESNQVAYTY.

Notes on this clonotype: An end of the junction does not agree with germline; a read error may underlie this. The rearrangement joins TRBV29-1 to TRBJ1-1, with 7 bases fitting TRBD1. This CDR3 has 14 amino acids. Germline loops: CDR1 SQVTM, CDR2 ANQGSEA. The CDR3 DNA follows: TGCAGCGCAACGAGTACAGGGGTCTACACTGAAACTTTCTTT. It yields the protein CSATSTGVYTETFF.

Comments on this clonotype: One end of the junction does not line up with germline, which may come from a read error. V is TRBV12-3 or TRBV12-4 and J is TRBJ2-5; tentative D call: TRBD1 (6 bases). This CDR3 is 15 amino acids long. The CDR3 loop is CTSSDAGTWQETQYF. The DNA of the CDR3 is TGTACCAGCAGTGATGCCGGGACATGGCAAGAGACCCAGTACTTC.

As concerns this clonotype: At one boundary the junction diverges from the germline segment, which might be a read error. The chain couples TRBV6-5 to TRBJ1-5; 8 positions agree with TRBD1. CDR1 and CDR2 (germline): MNHEY, SVGAGI. This CDR3 has 19 amino acids. The DNA of the CDR3 is TGTGCCAGCAGACCCTGGGGACAGGTGACGAGAATGAGCAATCAGCCCCAGCGTTTT. Protein: CASRPWGQVTRMSNQPQRF.

By share, this clonotype counts as medium-sized. The rearrangement joins TRBV6-5 to TRBJ2-2; no definite D call. Germline V gives CDR1 MNHEY, CDR2 SVGAGI. The CDR3 contains 15 residues. Trimming removed 6 bases at V and 3 bases at J, with 14 bases between. The CDR3 nucleotides read TGTGCCAGCAGGGATGGGGATCGGGACACCGGGGAGCTGTTTTTT. Translating gives CASRDGDRDTGELFF.

The gene calls are TRBV20-1 and TRBJ2-7; D call uncertain. Looked up from germline, CDR1 is DFQATT and CDR2 is SNEGSKA (reference sequence). The germline V and J ends were trimmed by 1 base and 3 bases, with 10 bases remaining between them. The CDR3 length is 13 residues. The CDR3 here is CSARGTEDYEQYF. The CDR3 DNA reads as TGCAGTGCTAGAGGCACGGAAGACTACGAGCAGTACTTC.